This T cell receptor beta chain comes out of a study of Graves' ophthalmopathy and Graves' hyperthyroidism. CDR1 and CDR2 from the germline V gene are MGHDK and SYGVNS. CDR3 size: 14 residues. The ends lost 4 bases at V and 3 bases at J; junction bases unmatched: 4. The TCR beta CDR3 regions underwent amplification from RNA transcripts. Investigators did first-round RT-PCR with HTBI primers, then second-round multiplex PCR. TCRdb reanalysed the multiplex PCR reads using MiXCR and keeps one entry per CDR3 protein. The table records about 1.1 million distinct CDR3 sequences, about two fifths of them present only once.

The chain joins TRBV25-1 to TRBJ1-1; 8 bases are shared with TRBD1. The sequenced sample consisted of peripheral blood or thyroid tissue (not recorded which). This TCR was recovered from an adult man with Graves' hyperthyroidism. As DNA, the CDR3 is TGTGCCAGCAGTGCTATACAGGGGGACACTGAAGCTTTCTTT. Encoded protein: CASSAIQGDTEAFF.